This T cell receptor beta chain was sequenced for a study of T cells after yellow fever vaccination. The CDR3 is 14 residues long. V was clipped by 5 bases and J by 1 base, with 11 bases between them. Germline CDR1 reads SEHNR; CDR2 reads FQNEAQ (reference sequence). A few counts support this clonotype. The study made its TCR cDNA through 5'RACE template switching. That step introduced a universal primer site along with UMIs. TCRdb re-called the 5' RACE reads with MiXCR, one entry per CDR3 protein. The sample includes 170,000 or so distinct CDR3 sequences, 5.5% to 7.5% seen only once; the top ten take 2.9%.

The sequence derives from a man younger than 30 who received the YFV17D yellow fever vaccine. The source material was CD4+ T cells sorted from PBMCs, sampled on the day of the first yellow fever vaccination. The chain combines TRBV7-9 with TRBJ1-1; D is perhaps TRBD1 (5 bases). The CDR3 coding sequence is TGTGCCAGCAGCCTCCGGGACCAGAACACTGAAGCTTTCTTT. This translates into CASSLRDQNTEAFF.